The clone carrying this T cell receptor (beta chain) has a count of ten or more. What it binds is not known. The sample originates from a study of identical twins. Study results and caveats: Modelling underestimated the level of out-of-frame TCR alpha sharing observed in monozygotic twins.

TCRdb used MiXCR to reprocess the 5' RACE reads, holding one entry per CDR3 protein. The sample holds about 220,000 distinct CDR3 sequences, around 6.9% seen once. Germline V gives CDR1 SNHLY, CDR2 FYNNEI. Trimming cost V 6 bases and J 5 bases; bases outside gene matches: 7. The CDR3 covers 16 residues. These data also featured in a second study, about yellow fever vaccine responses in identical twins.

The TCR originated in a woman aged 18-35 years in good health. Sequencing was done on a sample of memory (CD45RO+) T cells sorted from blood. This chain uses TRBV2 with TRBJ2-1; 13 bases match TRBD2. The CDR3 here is CASSIGTSGADNEQFF. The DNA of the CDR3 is TGTGCCAGCAGCATCGGGACTAGCGGGGCTGACAATGAGCAGTTCTTC.